This TCR beta chain was sequenced during a study of cytomegalovirus exposure and HLA in healthy donors. Trimming took 0 bases from V and 5 from J; bases not matched to a gene: 3. The CDR3 contains 15 residues. CDR1 is SGDLS, CDR2 YYNGEE, per germline. Amplification used 60 Vbeta primers and 13 Jbeta primers. This table comes from immunoSEQ multiplex PCR, and its TCRdb copy is limited to in-frame clones, with some not included. Found here are about 180,000 clones, around 80% of them singletons; the top ten hold 0.95% to 1.5%. This TCR was recovered from a girl aged 2-15 years in good health and CMV-seropositive. The gene calls are TRBV9 and TRBJ2-3; 10 bases are a match to TRBD2. The sample taken for sequencing was PBMCs. CDR3 bases: TGTGCCAGCAGCGTAGCCCTAGCGGGGGAAGATACGCAGTATTTT. It yields the protein CASSVALAGEDTQYF.